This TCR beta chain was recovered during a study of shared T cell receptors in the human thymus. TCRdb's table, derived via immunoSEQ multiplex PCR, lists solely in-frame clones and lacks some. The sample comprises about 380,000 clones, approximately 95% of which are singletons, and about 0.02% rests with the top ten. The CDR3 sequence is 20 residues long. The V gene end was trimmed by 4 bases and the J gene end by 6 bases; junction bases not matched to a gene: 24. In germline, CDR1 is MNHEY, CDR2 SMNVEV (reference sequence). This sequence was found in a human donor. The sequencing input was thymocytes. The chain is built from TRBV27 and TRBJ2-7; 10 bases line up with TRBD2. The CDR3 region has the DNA TGTGCCAGCAGTTCCACCTTACCAGCGGGAGGGCCACCAAAACGCTGCGAGCAGTACTTC. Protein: CASSSTLPAGGPPKRCEQYF.